The present TCR beta chain was sequenced within a study of cytomegalovirus exposure and HLA in healthy donors. General study results and limits: Follow-up analysis later connected one missense variant in DCLRE1C with trimming of TCR beta V- and J-genes.

The CDR3 is made up of 15 amino acids. Germline V gene data show CDR1 as LNHDA and CDR2 as SQIVND (reference sequence). Trimming took 5 bases from V and 4 from J; bases not matched to a gene: 8. As regards this clone: The antigen is unknown.

The PCR had 60 Vbeta and 13 Jbeta primers. The authors' processing: Later analysis identified around 85 million unique TCR beta chains, about 10 million shared. The assay was immunoSEQ multiplex PCR, and TCRdb's table has in-frame clones only and misses some. Clone size and V and J calls were adopted from that table, with D and trimming inferred from the DNA. The top ten clones hold 2% to 3% of a sample with about 120,000 clones, about 83% of them seen once. The V call is TRBV19, the J call TRBJ2-1; 7 bases map to TRBD1. What was sequenced was PBMCs. This TCR was recovered from a female donor in good health and CMV-seronegative. The DNA for the CDR3 is TGTGCCAGTAGTCCCCGACAGGGTTCTTACAATGAGCAGTTCTTC. Amino acid sequence: CASSPRQGSYNEQFF.